The T cell receptor beta chain under discussion was sequenced for a study of T cell repertoires in cytomegalovirus infection. In the study overall: Both CMV infection and a matching HLA type were indicated by public TCR beta signatures.

With respect to this clonotype: Its antigen is currently unknown.

Notes on the study in general: Ex vivo, HLA-C-restricted CMV-specific TCR beta clonotypes prevailed over the rest of the response. Summed public TCR beta family frequency identified CMV carriers bearing the relevant HLA.

Trimming took off 8 bases at V and 1 base at J, with 11 bases between the two ends. The CDR3 totals 13 residues. Per the germline V gene, CDR1 is MNHNS and CDR2 is SASEGT. In TCRdb, the reads were re-called with MiXCR into one record per CDR3 protein. This sample has about 740,000 distinct CDR3 sequences, with less than 40% found just once. Specimen: PBMCs. The sequence derives from a human donor in good health (CMV status not recorded). Some clones in this sample may be carry-over from other donors' samples. The J gene is TRBJ1-1, the V gene TRBV6-1; D gene uncertain. The CDR3 reads CASFKQPNTEAFF. The DNA for the CDR3 is TGTGCCAGCTTTAAACAACCGAACACTGAAGCTTTCTTT.